This entry lists 8 T cell receptor beta chains sequenced from one sample in a study of cytomegalovirus exposure and HLA in healthy donors. The PCR was carried out with 60 Vbeta primers and 13 Jbeta primers. Profiled with immunoSEQ multiplex PCR; TCRdb holds only in-frame clones, not every one. The sample carries 150,000 to 200,000 clones, over 75% recorded once. Source material: PBMCs. These TCRs come from a man aged 18 to 35 in good health and CMV-seronegative.

The chain employs TRBV6-1 and TRBJ1-2; D unclear. The V end was cut by 6 bases, the J end by 5 bases, with 13 bases between. Per germline, CDR1 MNHNS and CDR2 SASEGT. The CDR3 has 13 amino acids. The CDR3 DNA reads as TGTGCCAGCAGGGAGGGCAAGGCGTATGGCTACACCTTC. It is translated as CASREGKAYGYTF.

This rearrangement joins TRBV29-1 to TRBJ2-7, with 9 bases aligning to TRBD1. The CDR3 extends over 13 amino acids. Germline-derived CDR1 and CDR2 are SQVTM and ANQGSEA. The J segment lost 3 bases and the V segment lost 6 bases, leaving 6 bases of the junction unmatched. CDR3 DNA sequence: TGCAGCGTCGTAATGGGACAGGGCTACGAGCAGTACTTC. It specifies CSVVMGQGYEQYF.

The chain's CDR3 is CASSPPSGWTNYGYTF. CDR3 DNA sequence: TGTGCCAGCTCACCACCGTCAGGGTGGACTAACTATGGCTACACCTTC. The chain combines TRBV18 with TRBJ1-2; TRBD1 is a possible D gene (5 bases). The CDR3 has 16 amino acids. Trimming cost V 0 bases and J 0 bases, with 11 bases left between them. The V gene's germline CDR1 is KGHSH and CDR2 LQKENI.

The chain carries TRBV5-5 and TRBJ2-7, with D possibly being TRBD2 (5 bases). The CDR3 loop spans 16 amino acids. V was pared by 1 base and J by 0 bases, with 14 bases between. In germline, CDR1 is SGHKS, CDR2 YYEKEE (reference sequence). CDR3 in amino acids: CASSLRSGPSSYEQYF. The CDR3 nucleotides read TGTGCCAGCAGCTTGAGAAGCGGTCCCAGCTCCTACGAGCAGTACTTC.

The chain has TRBV4-2 and TRBJ2-5; the D gene is possibly TRBD2 (6 bases). The V gene's germline CDR1 is LGHNA and CDR2 YNFKEQ. Between the trimmed V and J ends, which lost 4 bases and 5 bases, there was a span of 14 bases. CDR3 length: 14 amino acids. The CDR3 bases are TGTGCCAGCAGCCGCGATAGACTAGTGGAGACCCAGTACTTC. Protein product: CASSRDRLVETQYF.

This chain connects TRBV4-1 to TRBJ2-1; weak D call: TRBD2 (6 bases). The V and J ends lost 6 bases and 0 bases respectively, with 15 bases between them. The germline CDR1 and CDR2 sequences are MGHRA and YSYEKL. CDR3 length: 16 residues. The CDR3 region is CASSSGQRTSYNEQFF. In DNA, the CDR3 is TGCGCCAGCAGTAGCGGCCAGCGAACCTCCTACAATGAGCAGTTCTTC.

The chain has TRBV18 and TRBJ2-3; D perhaps matches TRBD2 (5 bases). Germline CDR1 KGHSH, CDR2 LQKENI. The CDR3 covers 16 residues. Trimming stripped 2 bases from V and 0 bases from J, with 12 bases between. Written as DNA, the CDR3 is TGTGCCAGCTCACCATCGGTGCGGGCTAGCACAGATACGCAGTATTTT. This gives the protein CASSPSVRASTDTQYF.

V gene TRBV28 combines with J gene TRBJ2-1, with D perhaps TRBD1 (6 bases). The CDR3 is 14 residues long. The germline CDR1 and CDR2 sequences are MDHEN and SYDVKM. Trimming pared 4 bases from V and 4 bases from J, leaving 11 bases between. The CDR3 loop is CASSSSQGYNEQFF. CDR3 coding DNA: TGTGCCAGCAGTTCCTCACAGGGTTACAATGAGCAGTTCTTC.